The rows below give T cell receptor beta chains drawn from one sample of a study of blood T cells in healthy people across ages. TCRdb reprocessed the 5' RACE reads with MiXCR, giving one entry per CDR3 protein. The profile shows some 1.1 million distinct CDR3 sequences, 35% to 40% of them singletons. Sequencing input: blood. These receptors were collected from a man younger than 35 in good health. Each CDR3 is given with its conserved first and last residue. D genes are given only for firm matches. Clone size is stated in some rows and not others, as once, few, many or a class when expanded.

v_call: TRBV12-3/TRBV12-4
d_call: TRBD2
j_call: TRBJ2-5
clone_size: -
cdr3_nt: TGTGCCAGCAGCCATGGGGACTACCAAGAGACCCAGAACTTC
cdr3_aa: CASSHGDYQETQNF

v_call: TRBV14
d_call: TRBD2
j_call: TRBJ2-7
clone_size: few
cdr3_nt: TGTGCCAGCAGTTTTAGCGGGGCTAACTACGAGCAGTACTTC
cdr3_aa: CASSFSGANYEQYF

v_call: TRBV4-1
d_call: -
j_call: TRBJ2-1
clone_size: few
cdr3_nt: TGCGCCAGCAGCCAAGATACGGCGCAGGGCTACAATGAGCAGTTCTTC
cdr3_aa: CASSQDTAQGYNEQFF

v_call: TRBV5-1
d_call: TRBD2
j_call: TRBJ2-3
clone_size: -
cdr3_nt: TGCGCCAGCAGAGGAGCGGGAGTAGGCTCCGATACGCAGTATTTT
cdr3_aa: CASRGAGVGSDTQYF

v_call: TRBV6-6
d_call: -
j_call: TRBJ2-5
clone_size: -
cdr3_nt: TGTGCCAGCAGGTCGGCCGGGCAAGAGACCCAGTACTTC
cdr3_aa: CASRSAGQETQYF

v_call: TRBV4-2
d_call: -
j_call: TRBJ2-7
clone_size: many
cdr3_nt: TGTGCCAGCAGCCAAGATCAGGTAGCCGTGGACTACGAGCAGTACTTC
cdr3_aa: CASSQDQVAVDYEQYF

v_call: TRBV27
d_call: TRBD2
j_call: TRBJ2-7
clone_size: -
cdr3_nt: TGTGCCAGCAGTACGAACCGACTAGCGGGGGGTTACAATGAGCAGTACTTC
cdr3_aa: CASSTNRLAGGYNEQYF

v_call: TRBV5-1
d_call: -
j_call: TRBJ1-2
clone_size: few
cdr3_nt: TGCGCCAGCAGCACGGACGTAGACAGACCTAACTATGGCTACACCTTC
cdr3_aa: CASSTDVDRPNYGYTF

v_call: TRBV13
d_call: TRBD2
j_call: TRBJ2-4
clone_size: few
cdr3_nt: TGTGCCAGCAGCCTGTTAGCGGGGGGCAAAAACATTCAGTACTTC
cdr3_aa: CASSLLAGGKNIQYF

v_call: TRBV6-5
d_call: -
j_call: TRBJ2-1
clone_size: few
cdr3_nt: TGTGCCAGCAGCGAAGCGGGCAGCCGATACAATGAGCAGTTCTTC
cdr3_aa: CASSEAGSRYNEQFF

v_call: TRBV4-3
d_call: -
j_call: TRBJ1-4
clone_size: -
cdr3_nt: TGCGCCAGCAGCCAAGCGGCAGGGCGTGAAAAACTGTTTTTT
cdr3_aa: CASSQAAGREKLFF

v_call: TRBV10-3
d_call: -
j_call: TRBJ2-3
clone_size: -
cdr3_nt: TGTGCCATCATGGCGGGTAGCACAGATACGCAGTATTTT
cdr3_aa: CAIMAGSTDTQYF

v_call: TRBV29-1
d_call: TRBD1
j_call: TRBJ2-7
clone_size: -
cdr3_nt: TGCAGCGTTTCCCTCGAGGACAGGTACGAGCAGTACTTC
cdr3_aa: CSVSLEDRYEQYF

v_call: TRBV7-8
d_call: -
j_call: TRBJ1-4
clone_size: few
cdr3_nt: TGTGCCAGCAGCTTAGTCGCAGGGTACCTAGCCTCCGCAACTAATGAAAAACTGTTTTTT
cdr3_aa: CASSLVAGYLASATNEKLFF

v_call: TRBV7-8
d_call: TRBD1
j_call: TRBJ2-3
clone_size: few
cdr3_nt: TGTGCCAGCAGCTTCGAACCGGGACAGAGCACAGATACGCAGTATTTT
cdr3_aa: CASSFEPGQSTDTQYF

v_call: TRBV10-3
d_call: -
j_call: TRBJ1-6
clone_size: -
cdr3_nt: TGTGCCATCAGTGAGAGGGAGACAATGAATTCACCCCTCCACTTT
cdr3_aa: CAISERETMNSPLHF

v_call: TRBV5-1
d_call: -
j_call: TRBJ2-1
clone_size: once
cdr3_nt: TGCGCCAGCGGCTTGGTAGGGGGGCTCCCCAATGAGCAGTTCTTC
cdr3_aa: CASGLVGGLPNEQFF

v_call: TRBV5-1
d_call: TRBD2
j_call: TRBJ2-1
clone_size: many
cdr3_nt: TGCGCCAGCAGCATGACTAGCGACTCCTACAATGAGCAGTTCTTC
cdr3_aa: CASSMTSDSYNEQFF

v_call: TRBV24-1
d_call: -
j_call: TRBJ2-5
clone_size: -
cdr3_nt: TGTGCCACCAGTGAAACCCAGGGTTCCCGGGAGACCCAGTACTTC
cdr3_aa: CATSETQGSRETQYF

v_call: TRBV28
d_call: -
j_call: TRBJ2-3
clone_size: -
cdr3_nt: TGTGCCAGCAGTCCCGTGGGACAAAGCACAGATACGCAGTATTTT
cdr3_aa: CASSPVGQSTDTQYF

v_call: TRBV4-3
d_call: -
j_call: TRBJ1-4
clone_size: -
cdr3_nt: TGCGCCAGCAGCCAAGATTCGGGATCCCGGACGCGAGAAAAACTGTTTTTT
cdr3_aa: CASSQDSGSRTREKLFF

v_call: TRBV2
d_call: -
j_call: TRBJ1-5
clone_size: -
cdr3_nt: TGTGCCAGCAGTGAGGAGGGGAACAGATTAAATCAGCCCCAGCATTTT
cdr3_aa: CASSEEGNRLNQPQHF

v_call: TRBV28
d_call: -
j_call: TRBJ1-6
clone_size: few
cdr3_nt: TGTGCCAGCAGACGCCAGGAGAGCCTACTTTATAATTCACCCCTCCACTTT
cdr3_aa: CASRRQESLLYNSPLHF

v_call: TRBV4-3
d_call: -
j_call: TRBJ1-4
clone_size: -
cdr3_nt: TGCGCCAGCAGCCAAAATGCAGGGCCGCGAGAAAAACTGTTTTTT
cdr3_aa: CASSQNAGPREKLFF

v_call: TRBV7-9
d_call: TRBD2
j_call: TRBJ2-5
clone_size: -
cdr3_nt: TGTGCCAGCAGCTCTTGGACTAGCGGGAGTGAGACCCAGTACTTC
cdr3_aa: CASSSWTSGSETQYF

v_call: TRBV20-1
d_call: TRBD2
j_call: TRBJ2-4
clone_size: few
cdr3_nt: TGCAGTGCACATCTCGCGGGGGTAAACATTCAGTACTTC
cdr3_aa: CSAHLAGVNIQYF

v_call: TRBV5-1
d_call: TRBD2
j_call: TRBJ2-7
clone_size: -
cdr3_nt: TGCGCCAGTCGGACTAGCGGGGTAGGGATAAACAATGAGCAGTACTTC
cdr3_aa: CASRTSGVGINNEQYF